This TCR beta chain was recovered during a study of T cell changes during pregnancy in multiple sclerosis. Assay used: immunoSEQ multiplex PCR; TCRdb lists only in-frame clones, some missing. The sample has about 87,000 clones; just over 90% are singletons. Sequencing used peripheral blood, obtained in the third trimester of pregnancy. This receptor was obtained from a female donor in good health, enrolled as a control in a pregnancy study.

The CDR3, as DNA: TGTGCCAGCAGCAAACCAACCGGGACTAGCATGAATGAGCAGTTCTTC. It translates to CASSKPTGTSMNEQFF. The J gene is TRBJ2-1, the V gene TRBV5-4; 9 bases fit TRBD2. Germline values: CDR1 SGHNT, CDR2 YYREEE (reference sequence). The CDR3 has 16 amino acids. V trimming: 4 bases; J trimming: 7 bases; junction bases outside the gene matches: 12.